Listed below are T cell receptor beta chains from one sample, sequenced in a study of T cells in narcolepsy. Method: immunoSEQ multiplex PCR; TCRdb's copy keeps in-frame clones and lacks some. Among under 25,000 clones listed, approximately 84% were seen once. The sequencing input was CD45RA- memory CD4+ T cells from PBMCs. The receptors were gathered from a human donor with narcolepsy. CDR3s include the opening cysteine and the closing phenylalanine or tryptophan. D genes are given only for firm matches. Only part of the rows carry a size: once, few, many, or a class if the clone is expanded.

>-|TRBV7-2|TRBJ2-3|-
CASSLNSRTRTSTDTQYF
TGTGCCAGCAGCTTGAACTCGCGGACAAGAACTAGCACAGATACGCAGTATTTT
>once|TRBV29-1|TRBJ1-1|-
CSVAGSMNTEAFF
TGCAGCGTTGCAGGGTCGATGAACACTGAAGCTTTCTTT
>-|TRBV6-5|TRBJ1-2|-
CASSYSRETDYGYTF
TGTGCCAGCAGTTACTCGCGGGAAACTGACTATGGCTACACCTTC
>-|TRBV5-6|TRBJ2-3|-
CASNLGSTDTQYF
TGTGCCAGCAACCTCGGCAGCACAGATACGCAGTATTTT
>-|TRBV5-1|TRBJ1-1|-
CASSSGQNTEAFF
TGCGCCAGCAGCTCCGGACAGAACACTGAAGCTTTCTTT
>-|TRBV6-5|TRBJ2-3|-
CASSQSVDTQYF
TGTGCCAGCAGTCAGTCTGTGGATACGCAGTATTTT
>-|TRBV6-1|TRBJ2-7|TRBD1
CASSLTGDHEQYF
TGTGCCAGCAGTCTGACAGGGGACCACGAGCAGTACTTC
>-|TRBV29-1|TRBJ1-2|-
CSVGFPPLGGYTF
TGCAGCGTTGGGTTCCCCCCCCTTGGTGGCTACACCTTC
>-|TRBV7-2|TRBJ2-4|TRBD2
CASSLSGNAKNIQYF
TGTGCCAGCAGCTTGAGCGGGAACGCCAAAAACATTCAGTACTTC
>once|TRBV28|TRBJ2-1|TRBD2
CASSLAGTSGSNEQFF
TGTGCCAGCAGCTTAGCCGGGACTAGCGGGAGCAATGAGCAGTTCTTC
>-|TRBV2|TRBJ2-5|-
CASRADLGGETQYF
TGTGCCAGCAGAGCGGACCTTGGGGGGGAGACCCAGTACTTC
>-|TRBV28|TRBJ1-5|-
CASDVTGSNQPQHF
TGTGCCAGTGATGTGACAGGAAGCAATCAGCCCCAGCATTTT
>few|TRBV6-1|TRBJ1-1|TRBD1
CASSETGRAEAFF
TGTGCCAGCAGTGAGACAGGGCGGGCTGAAGCTTTCTTT
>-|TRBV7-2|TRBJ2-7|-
CASSYRGANEQYF
TGTGCCAGCAGCTACCGAGGGGCGAACGAGCAGTACTTC
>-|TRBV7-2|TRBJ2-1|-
CASSRGAGYKFF
TGTGCCAGCAGCCGGGGGGCGGGTTATAAGTTCTTC
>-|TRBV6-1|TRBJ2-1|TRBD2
CASRESGRARNEQFF
TGTGCCAGCAGAGAGAGCGGGAGGGCCAGGAATGAGCAGTTCTTC
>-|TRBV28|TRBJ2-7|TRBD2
CASRETSQGSYEQYF
TGTGCCAGCAGGGAGACTAGCCAGGGCTCCTACGAGCAGTACTTC
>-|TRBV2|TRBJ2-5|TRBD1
CARNRGSAETQYF
TGTGCCAGGAACAGGGGGTCGGCGGAGACCCAGTACTTC
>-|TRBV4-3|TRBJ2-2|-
CASSQLGGPNTGELFF
TGCGCCAGCAGCCAGCTTGGGGGCCCGAACACCGGGGAGCTGTTTTTT
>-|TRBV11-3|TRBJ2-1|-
CASSLDLAGAYNEQFF
TGTGCCAGCAGCTTAGATCTGGCGGGTGCCTACAATGAGCAGTTCTTC
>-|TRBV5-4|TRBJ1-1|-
CASSPIGKTMHTEAFF
TGTGCCAGCAGCCCGATCGGAAAGACTATGCACACTGAAGCTTTCTTT
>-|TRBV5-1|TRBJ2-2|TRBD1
CASSLGVGRGSTGELFF
TGCGCCAGCAGCTTGGGTGTCGGCAGGGGGAGCACCGGGGAGCTGTTTTTT
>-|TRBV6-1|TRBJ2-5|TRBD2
CASRRLAAYQETQYF
TGTGCCAGCAGGCGGCTAGCGGCATATCAAGAGACCCAGTACTTC
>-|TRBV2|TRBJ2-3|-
CASSDRRGTTDTQYF
TGTGCCAGCAGTGACCGACGGGGGACGACAGATACGCAGTATTTT
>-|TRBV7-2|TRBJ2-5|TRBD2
CASSFQAGGETQYF
TGTGCCAGCAGCTTTCAAGCGGGAGGGGAGACCCAGTACTTC
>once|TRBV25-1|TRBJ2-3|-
CASSERASSVNRDTQYF
TGTGCCAGCAGTGAAAGGGCCTCTAGCGTGAATAGGGATACGCAGTATTTT
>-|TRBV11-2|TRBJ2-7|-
CASSLLGEATYEQYF
TGTGCCAGCAGCCTCCTTGGGGAGGCGACCTACGAGCAGTACTTC
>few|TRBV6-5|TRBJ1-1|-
CASSENTGWTEAFF
TGTGCCAGCAGTGAAAACACAGGGTGGACTGAAGCTTTCTTT
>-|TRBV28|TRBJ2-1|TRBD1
CASSSDRGIGSVIYNEQFF
TGTGCCAGCAGTTCGGACAGGGGAATCGGGAGCGTCATCTACAATGAGCAGTTCTTC
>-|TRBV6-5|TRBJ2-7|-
CASRPPIQAEQYF
TGTGCCAGCCGACCCCCTATACAAGCCGAGCAGTACTTC
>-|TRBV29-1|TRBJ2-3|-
CSVNRDPRTDTQYF
TGCAGCGTGAACCGGGACCCTAGGACAGATACGCAGTATTTT
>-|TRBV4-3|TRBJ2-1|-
CASSQDALRSMDGEQFF
TGCGCCAGCAGCCAAGATGCCCTAAGGTCGATGGATGGCGAGCAGTTCTTC
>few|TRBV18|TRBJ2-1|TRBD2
CASSGSSGAISNEQFF
TGTGCCAGCTCAGGATCTAGCGGGGCAATTAGCAATGAGCAGTTCTTC
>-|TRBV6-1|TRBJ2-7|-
CASSPLHSSYEQYF
TGTGCCAGCAGTCCCTTGCATTCTTCCTACGAGCAGTACTTC
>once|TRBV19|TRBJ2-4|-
CASSMASVVQYF
TGTGCCAGTAGTATGGCATCGGTAGTTCAGTACTTC
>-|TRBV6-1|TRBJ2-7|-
CASSELTQEKTSSYEQYF
TGTGCCAGCAGTGAACTTACGCAAGAAAAGACGAGCTCCTACGAGCAGTACTTC
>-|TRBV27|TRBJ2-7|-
CASSLTASVEQYF
TGTGCCAGCAGCCTGACTGCCTCTGTCGAGCAGTACTTC
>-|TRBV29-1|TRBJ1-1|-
CSVLGGMDTEAFF
TGCAGCGTCTTAGGGGGAATGGACACTGAAGCTTTCTTT
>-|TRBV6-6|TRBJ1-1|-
CASSLVGRSGAFF
TGTGCCAGCAGTTTAGTCGGAAGAAGTGGAGCTTTCTTT
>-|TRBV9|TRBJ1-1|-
CASSAKLGTEAFF
TGTGCCAGCAGCGCGAAGTTGGGCACTGAAGCTTTCTTT
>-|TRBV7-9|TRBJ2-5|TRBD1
CASSLGQAGGETQYF
TGTGCCAGCAGCTTAGGACAGGCAGGGGGAGAGACCCAGTACTTC
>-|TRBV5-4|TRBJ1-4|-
CASSRMGGELFF
TGTGCCAGCAGCCGGATGGGGGGAGAACTGTTTTTT
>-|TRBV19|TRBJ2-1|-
CASRPDRSSYNEQFF
TGTGCCAGTAGGCCAGACAGAAGCTCCTACAATGAGCAGTTCTTC
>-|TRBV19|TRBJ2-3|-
CASSMSISDTQYF
TGTGCCAGTAGTATGTCCATCTCAGATACGCAGTATTTT
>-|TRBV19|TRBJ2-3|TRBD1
CASSISGQGKSDTQYF
TGTGCCAGTAGTATTAGCGGACAGGGGAAATCTGATACGCAGTATTTT
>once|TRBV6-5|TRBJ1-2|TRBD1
CASSYGTGSYGYTF
TGTGCCAGCAGCTATGGGACAGGTAGCTATGGCTACACCTTC
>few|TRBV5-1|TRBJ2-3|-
CASSLGDITDTQYF
TGCGCCAGCAGCTTGGGGGACATCACAGATACGCAGTATTTT